The 20 T cell receptor beta chains given below trace back to one sample, sequenced in a study of graft-versus-host responses after intestinal transplantation. Sequencing was performed with immunoSEQ multiplex PCR; in TCRdb, only in-frame clones are kept and a portion is missing. The table lists around 39,000 clones, under 90% of them singletons. This specimen consisted of PBMCs, obtained approximately 270 days after transplant. These receptors all come from a human patient who received an intestinal transplant, so some T cells may come from the graft donor.

This chain connects TRBV6-1 to TRBJ2-3, with D perhaps assigned TRBD1 or TRBD2 (6 bases each). Looked up from germline, CDR1 is MNHNS and CDR2 is SASEGT. V lost 6 bases and J 1 base, leaving 11 bases between the germline ends. The CDR3 totals 14 residues. The CDR3 DNA reads TGTGCCAGCAGGGGGGGCGCAGGCACAGATACGCAGTATTTT. Translating it yields CASRGGAGTDTQYF.

The rearrangement joins TRBV4-1 to TRBJ1-2; possible D gene TRBD1, 5 bases. The CDR3 sequence is 16 residues long. Looked up from germline, CDR1 is MGHRA and CDR2 is YSYEKL. V dropped 2 bases and J dropped 0 bases, with 13 bases sitting between them. CDR3 loop: CASSQKPGTTNYGYTF. The CDR3 DNA reads TGCGCCAGCAGCCAAAAACCCGGGACCACTAACTATGGCTACACCTTC.

For the CDR3, the DNA is TGTGCCAGCTCAGGGACAGGGGTATACGAGCAGTACTTC. The encoded protein is CASSGTGVYEQYF. The genes are TRBV28 and TRBJ2-7; TRBD1 matches 10 bases. The trim removed 8 bases at V and 4 bases at J, leaving 5 bases unmatched. Germline assignment: CDR1 MDHEN and CDR2 SYDVKM. CDR3 length: 13 amino acids.

The genes are TRBV6-1 and TRBJ1-4; D remains ambiguous. The CDR3 is made up of 13 amino acids. CDR1 is MNHNS and CDR2 is SASEGT in the germline V gene. Trimming removed 10 bases from V and 2 bases from J, with 11 bases in between. The CDR3 bases are TGTGCCACAGCGGTAACCACTAATGAAAAACTGTTTTTT. This codes for CATAVTTNEKLFF.

This clone was recorded once. The chain employs TRBV10-3 and TRBJ2-3, with 13 bases that match TRBD2. This CDR3 contains 17 residues. CDR1 and CDR2 (germline): ENHRY, SYGVKD. V gave up 0 bases and J gave up 3 bases; unmatched junction bases: 3. As DNA, the CDR3 is TGTGCCATCAGTGAGTCGGGACTAGCGGGGACAACAGATACGCAGTATTTT. This encodes CAISESGLAGTTDTQYF.

V gene TRBV27 combines with J gene TRBJ2-5; TRBD2 matches at 9 bases. Per the germline V gene, CDR1 is MNHEY and CDR2 is SMNVEV (reference sequence). The V and J ends lost 8 bases and 11 bases, in that order; junction bases with no gene match: 6. The CDR3 spans 11 residues. The CDR3: CASSSGDRQYF. CDR3 DNA sequence: TGTGCCAGCTCTAGCGGGGACCGTCAGTACTTC.

This rearrangement joins TRBV4-1 to TRBJ2-7, with D possibly being TRBD2 (5 bases). V shed 0 bases and J shed 3 bases, with 9 bases lying between them. CDR3 size: 14 residues. Germline-derived CDR1 and CDR2 are MGHRA and YSYEKL. The CDR3 is CASSQDQAGYEQYF. The DNA of the CDR3 is TGCGCCAGCAGCCAAGATCAGGCGGGCTACGAGCAGTACTTC.

The genes are TRBV4-1 and TRBJ1-4; D is perhaps TRBD1 (5 bases). V dropped 2 bases and J dropped 7 bases, with 14 bases sitting between them. The length of the CDR3 is 15 residues. Per the germline V gene, CDR1 is MGHRA and CDR2 is YSYEKL. The CDR3 sequence: CASSQLGGVGEKLFF. The CDR3 region has the DNA TGCGCCAGCAGCCAATTGGGAGGGGTGGGTGAAAAACTGTTTTTT.

On this clone: One end of the junction is discordant with germline, which a read error may explain. V usage is TRBV7-9 and J usage is TRBJ1-1, with TRBD1 as a possible D gene (6 bases). Per the germline V gene, CDR1 is SEHNR and CDR2 is FQNEAQ (reference sequence). The CDR3 extends over 12 amino acids. CDR3 sequence (DNA): TGTGCCAGCACCCAGGACAGTTTTGAATCTTTCTTT. This gives the protein CASTQDSFESFF.

This rearrangement joins TRBV4-2 to TRBJ2-3; D perhaps matches TRBD1 (5 bases). CDR1 is LGHNA and CDR2 is YNFKEQ in the germline V gene. The CDR3 loop spans 15 amino acids. V dropped 4 bases and J dropped 4 bases, with 15 bases sitting between them. DNA of the CDR3: TGTGCCAGCAGCCGGGATAAGGGGCCTTCAGATACGCAGTATTTT. As protein: CASSRDKGPSDTQYF.

This clone has just one count. This chain joins TRBV25-1 and TRBJ2-1; 8 bases map to TRBD1. Germline CDR1 reads MGHDK; CDR2 reads SYGVNS. V lost 3 bases to trimming and J lost 5 bases; unmatched junction nucleotides: 9. This CDR3 has 16 residues. CDR3 residues: CASSDPRTGNHNEQFF. CDR3 sequence (DNA): TGTGCCAGCAGTGATCCCAGGACAGGGAACCACAATGAGCAGTTCTTC.

This chain connects TRBV2 to TRBJ2-7; D gene ambiguous. The germline V gene encodes CDR1 SNHLY and CDR2 FYNNEI. The CDR3 is 12 amino acids. The germline V and J ends were trimmed by 5 bases and 4 bases, with 9 bases remaining between them. The CDR3 DNA follows: TGTGCCAGCAGTCCGATAGCATACGAGCAGTACTTC. It is translated as CASSPIAYEQYF.

The chain links TRBV7-9 to TRBJ1-1; TRBD1 matches 9 bases. This CDR3 contains 15 residues. V was clipped by 1 base and J by 4 bases; unmatched bases: 4. CDR1 is SEHNR and CDR2 is FQNEAQ in the germline V gene (reference sequence). CDR3 nucleotide sequence: TGTGCCAGCAGCTTAGACCTGACAGGGGGCACTGAAGCTTTCTTT. Translated: CASSLDLTGGTEAFF.

The CDR3 spells CASSWGIAGTYEQYF. CDR3 DNA: TGCGCCAGCAGCTGGGGGATAGCGGGGACCTACGAGCAGTACTTC. This chain joins TRBV5-1 and TRBJ2-5; TRBD2 agrees at 8 bases. The J call may not be correct, given that the DNA end is closer to TRBJ2-7. This CDR3 has 15 amino acids. CDR1 SGHRS and CDR2 YFSETQ come from the germline V gene.

The chain couples TRBV2 to TRBJ2-4; D is ambiguous. Looked up from germline, CDR1 is SNHLY and CDR2 is FYNNEI. The CDR3 has 16 residues. The V gene lost 3 bases and the J gene lost 0 bases, with 12 bases spanning the gap. The CDR3 loop reads CASSDRAEVAKNIQYF. CDR3 sequence (DNA): TGTGCCAGCAGTGACCGGGCCGAAGTAGCCAAAAACATTCAGTACTTC.

The rearrangement links TRBV7-2 to TRBJ1-5; TRBD1 matches at 7 bases. This CDR3 comprises 15 residues. Unmatched junction bases numbered 5, after V lost 1 base and J lost 5 bases. Germline values: CDR1 SGHTA, CDR2 FQGNSA. The CDR3 region is CASSLVAGGYQPQHF. DNA for the CDR3: TGTGCCAGCAGCTTAGTAGCAGGGGGGTATCAGCCCCAGCATTTT.

This chain connects TRBV7-9 to TRBJ1-3, with TRBD1 as a possible D gene (5 bases). Trimming removed 5 bases from V and 3 bases from J, with 14 bases in between. The V gene's germline CDR1 is SEHNR and CDR2 FQNEAQ (reference sequence). The CDR3 contains 15 residues. In nucleotides, the CDR3 is TGTGCCAGCAGCCCACGGGACGGGGGTGGAAACACCATATATTTT. Amino acids: CASSPRDGGGNTIYF.

V is TRBV30 and J is TRBJ2-7; D possibly corresponds to TRBD1 (6 bases). Deletions cut 6 bases from V and 0 bases from J, with 15 bases between. CDR1 and CDR2 from the germline V gene are GTSNPN and SVGIG (reference sequence). This CDR3 region has 14 residues. CDR3 loop: CACQGTGPSYEQYF. CDR3 DNA: TGTGCCTGCCAAGGAACAGGGCCCTCCTACGAGCAGTACTTC.

The V and J genes are TRBV5-1 and TRBJ2-1, with 9 bases fitting TRBD1. Trimming took 0 bases from V and 1 from J; bases not matched to a gene: 2. Per the germline V gene, CDR1 is SGHRS and CDR2 is YFSETQ. The length of the CDR3 is 16 residues. Here the CDR3 DNA reads TGCGCCAGCAGCTTGGCGGGACAGGGATCCTACAATGAGCAGTTCTTC. It yields the protein CASSLAGQGSYNEQFF.

The chain carries TRBV5-4 and TRBJ2-1, with D unclear. Germline V CDR1 and CDR2: SGHNT, YYREEE (reference sequence). CDR3 size: 13 residues. Trimming stripped 4 bases from V and 3 bases from J, with 8 bases between. CDR3 nucleotides: TGTGCCAGCAGCCTGGACCACTACAATGAGCAGTTCTTC. The encoded protein is CASSLDHYNEQFF.